A selection of T cell receptor beta chains follows, all from one sample in a study of control samples from healthy donors and cancer patients. The data were produced by immunoSEQ multiplex PCR, yet TCRdb's version contains in-frame clones alone and is incomplete. The table has 100,000 to 150,000 clones, roughly nine tenths seen once; the top ten hold 6% to 9.5%. Sequenced input: PBMCs. These receptors all stem from a man aged 45-65 years with head and neck cancer. Each CDR3 is given with its conserved first and last residue. D genes are given only for firm matches. Expanded clones get a size class; other rows say once, few or many, or leave the size out.

clone_size j_call v_call d_call cdr3_aa cdr3_nt
. TRBJ2-7 TRBV27 TRBD1 CASRAQGQLYEQYF TGTGCCAGCAGGGCCCAGGGACAGCTCTACGAGCAGTACTTC
. TRBJ1-5 TRBV27 . CASSSMGDGNQPQHF TGTGCCAGCAGTTCAATGGGGGATGGCAATCAGCCCCAGCATTTT
. TRBJ2-2 TRBV5-1 TRBD2 CASRPGGSVGELFF TGCGCCAGCAGACCGGGGGGGTCAGTCGGGGAGCTGTTTTTT
. TRBJ2-2 TRBV19 TRBD2 CASSPYPSGSFTGELFF TGTGCCAGTAGTCCCTACCCGAGCGGGAGCTTCACCGGGGAGCTGTTTTTT
. TRBJ1-5 TRBV6-5 . CASSHRARTNQPQHF TGTGCCAGCAGTCATCGCGCCAGAACCAATCAGCCCCAGCATTTT
. TRBJ2-1 TRBV4-1 . CASSQEKGSFINEQFF TGCGCCAGCAGCCAAGAAAAGGGGTCCTTTATCAATGAGCAGTTCTTC
. TRBJ1-2 TRBV28 . CASSPRPGGYTF TGTGCCAGCAGTCCCCGACCCGGGGGCTACACCTTC
. TRBJ2-2 TRBV9 . CASSVEEGVETGELFF TGTGCCAGCAGCGTAGAAGAGGGAGTGGAGACCGGGGAGCTGTTTTTT
. TRBJ1-3 TRBV19 . CASRSLSRSGNTIYF TGTGCCAGCAGATCCCTCTCTCGCTCTGGAAACACCATATATTTT
. TRBJ2-3 TRBV7-9 . CASSPGTGSTDTQYF TGTGCCAGCAGCCCCGGGACCGGGAGCACAGATACGCAGTATTTT
. TRBJ2-1 TRBV9 . CASSQETGTGNEQFF TGTGCCAGCAGCCAGGAGACCGGGACGGGGAATGAGCAGTTCTTC
. TRBJ2-7 TRBV5-6 TRBD2 CASSFSGSSYEQYF TGTGCCAGCAGCTTCAGCGGGAGCTCCTACGAGCAGTACTTC
. TRBJ2-1 TRBV2 . CASSAGGATYNEQFF TGTGCCAGCAGTGCGGGCGGGGCGACCTACAATGAGCAGTTCTTC
. TRBJ1-6 TRBV11-2 . CASSLVLDSPLHF TGTGCCAGCAGCTTAGTCCTTGATTCACCCCTCCACTTT
. TRBJ1-3 TRBV18 . CASSPQGDGNTIYF TGTGCCAGCTCACCCCAGGGAGATGGAAACACCATATATTTT
. TRBJ1-4 TRBV18 . CASSPRGPVGEKLFF TGTGCCAGCTCACCACGGGGTCCCGTCGGTGAAAAACTGTTTTTT
. TRBJ2-1 TRBV6-5 . CASNPARGTWEQFF TGTGCCAGCAACCCAGCTCGGGGGACCTGGGAGCAGTTCTTC
. TRBJ2-7 TRBV5-8 TRBD2 CASGRVYEQYF TGTGCCAGCGGGAGGGTCTACGAGCAGTACTTC
. TRBJ2-3 TRBV6-5 . CASRGDTDTQYF TGTGCCTCGAGGGGCGACACAGATACGCAGTATTTT
. TRBJ2-1 TRBV11-2 . CASSPALRAVDEQFF TGTGCCAGCAGCCCCGCCTTGCGAGCGGTGGATGAGCAGTTCTTC
. TRBJ2-7 TRBV5-4 TRBD2 CASSSRLAGGYEQYF TGTGCCAGCAGTTCCAGACTAGCGGGAGGGTACGAGCAGTACTTC
. TRBJ1-5 TRBV28 TRBD1 CASRQPGQGNQPQHF TGTGCCAGCAGACAACCGGGACAGGGGAATCAGCCCCAGCATTTT
few TRBJ1-5 TRBV4-1 . CASSHSTRGGYQPQHF TGCGCCAGCAGTCATTCTACCAGGGGAGGTTATCAGCCCCAGCATTTT
. TRBJ1-5 TRBV6-1 . CASSELDTTQHF TGTGCCAGCAGTGAATTGGACACTACCCAGCATTTT
. TRBJ1-1 TRBV6-1 TRBD1 CATGLQGAEAFF TGTGCCACCGGACTTCAGGGGGCTGAAGCTTTCTTT
. TRBJ2-3 TRBV18 . CASSPPGTDTQYF TGTGCCAGCTCTCCCCCAGGCACAGATACGCAGTATTTT
. TRBJ1-2 TRBV6-5 . CASSSLAGRRWGYTF TGTGCCAGCAGTTCCCTCGCGGGTAGGCGCTGGGGCTACACCTTC
. TRBJ2-7 TRBV28 . CASGTHRAYEQYF TGTGCCAGCGGGACACACAGGGCCTACGAGCAGTACTTC
. TRBJ1-4 TRBV28 TRBD1 CASSRPGQGATNEKLFF TGTGCCAGCAGTCGTCCGGGACAGGGTGCAACTAATGAAAAACTGTTTTTT
. TRBJ1-6 TRBV28 . CASSFSRRTYNSPLHF TGTGCCAGCAGTTTCTCACGACGGACCTATAATTCACCCCTCCACTTT
. TRBJ1-5 TRBV28 . CASSFGLPGRQPQHF TGTGCCAGCAGTTTCGGTCTCCCTGGCCGTCAGCCCCAGCATTTT
once TRBJ2-7 TRBV10-3 TRBD2 CAISESTGGDYEQYF TGTGCCATCAGTGAGTCAACCGGGGGGGACTACGAGCAGTACTTC
. TRBJ2-1 TRBV27 . CASSLFGGSYNEQFF TGTGCCAGCAGTTTATTTGGCGGTTCCTACAATGAGCAGTTCTTC
. TRBJ2-1 TRBV7-9 . CASSPYNEQFF TGTGCCAGCAGCCCTTACAATGAGCAGTTCTTC
. TRBJ1-3 TRBV9 . CASSVDRTIGNTIYF TGTGCCAGCAGCGTAGATAGGACAATCGGAAACACCATATATTTT
. TRBJ2-1 TRBV6-5 . CASSYRPGNYNEQFF TGTGCCAGCAGTTACCGGCCAGGGAATTACAATGAGCAGTTCTTC
. TRBJ2-5 TRBV29-1 TRBD1 CSVKTGVTETQYF TGCAGCGTTAAAACAGGGGTTACGGAGACCCAGTACTTC
. TRBJ2-7 TRBV11-2 . CASSLGPLKYF TGTGCCAGCAGCTTGGGCCCCTTGAAGTACTTC
. TRBJ2-5 TRBV5-1 . CASSFGGEETQYF TGCGCCAGCAGCTTTGGCGGGGAAGAGACCCAGTACTTC
once TRBJ2-2 TRBV7-3 . CASSPSGNTGELFF TGTGCCAGCAGCCCCAGTGGGAATACCGGGGAGCTGTTTTTT
. TRBJ2-2 TRBV19 . CASSILGRENTGELFF TGTGCCAGTAGTATTTTGGGACGGGAGAACACCGGGGAGCTGTTTTTT
. TRBJ2-3 TRBV10-1 . CASSESLAGSTDTQYF TGCGCCAGCAGTGAGTCCCTAGCCGGTAGCACAGATACGCAGTATTTT
. TRBJ1-5 TRBV7-2 . CASSLVAGGNQPQHF TGTGCCAGCAGCTTAGTGGCAGGGGGCAATCAGCCCCAGCATTTT
once TRBJ2-7 TRBV12-3/TRBV12-4 . CACSQDSYEQYF TGTGCCTGCTCACAGGACTCCTACGAGCAGTACTTC
. TRBJ1-4 TRBV10-2 TRBD1 CASSDRGSEKLFF TGCGCCAGCAGCGACAGGGGATCAGAAAAACTGTTTTTT
. TRBJ2-5 TRBV30 TRBD2 CAWSVGWLAGGVQETQYF TGTGCCTGGAGTGTAGGTTGGCTAGCGGGGGGGGTACAAGAGACCCAGTACTTC
. TRBJ1-5 TRBV6-6 . CASSSIGGQPQHF TGTGCCAGCAGTTCGATTGGGGGTCAGCCCCAGCATTTT
. TRBJ1-6 TRBV7-8 . CASSPRTSPLHF TGTGCCAGCAGCCCCAGGACTTCACCCCTCCACTTT
. TRBJ1-1 TRBV14 . CASSQDPAGRWAFF TGTGCCAGCAGCCAAGATCCGGCAGGGCGTTGGGCTTTCTTT
. TRBJ1-3 TRBV9 . CASSVDTLDSGNTIYF TGTGCCAGCAGCGTGGATACCCTTGACTCTGGAAACACCATATATTTT
. TRBJ1-5 TRBV6-5 TRBD1 CASSPDRGQPQHF TGTGCCAGCAGCCCGGACAGGGGGCAGCCCCAGCATTTT
. TRBJ2-7 TRBV5-6 . CASSSGAGVISYEQYF TGTGCCAGCAGCTCTGGGGCAGGGGTGATCTCCTACGAGCAGTACTTC
. TRBJ2-1 TRBV7-2 TRBD1 CASSFYRGTNSYNEQFF TGTGCCAGCAGCTTCTACAGGGGCACAAACTCCTACAATGAGCAGTTCTTC
many TRBJ2-3 TRBV7-8 TRBD1 CASSFRGGTGTDTQYF TGTGCCAGCAGTTTCAGGGGCGGGACAGGTACAGATACGCAGTATTTT
once TRBJ2-6 TRBV27 . CASTWRAGANVLTF TGTGCCAGCACTTGGAGAGCTGGGGCCAACGTCCTGACTTTC